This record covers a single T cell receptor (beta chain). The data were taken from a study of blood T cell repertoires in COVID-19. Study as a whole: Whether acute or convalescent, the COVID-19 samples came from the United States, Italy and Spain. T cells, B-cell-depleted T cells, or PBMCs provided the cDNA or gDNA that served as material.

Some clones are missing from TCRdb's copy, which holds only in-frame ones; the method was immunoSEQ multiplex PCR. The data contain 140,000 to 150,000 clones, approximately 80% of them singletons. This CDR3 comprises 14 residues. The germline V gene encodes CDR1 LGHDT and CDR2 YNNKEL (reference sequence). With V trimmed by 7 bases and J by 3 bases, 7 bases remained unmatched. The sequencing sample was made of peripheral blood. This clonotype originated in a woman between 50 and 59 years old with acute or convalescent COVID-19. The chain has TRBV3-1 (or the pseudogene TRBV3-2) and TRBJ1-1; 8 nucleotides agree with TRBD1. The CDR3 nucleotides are TGTGCCAGCACCCCGACAGGGGAGGACACTGAAGCTTTCTTT. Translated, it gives CASTPTGEDTEAFF.